The 12 T cell receptor beta chains below come from one sample, sequenced in a study of T-cell memory formation after mild COVID-19. TCRdb redid the calling of the 5' RACE reads with MiXCR, one entry per CDR3 protein. The sample shows just under 550,000 distinct CDR3 sequences, 20% of them seen only once. Specimen: PBMCs or a T cell subset sorted from them (not recorded which). The receptors originated from an adult woman who had mild COVID-19 (a few samples of this study predate the infection). Cell type and time point are not known.

This clonotype was recorded a few times. The V and J genes are TRBV9 and TRBJ1-6, with a tentative D call TRBD1 (5 bases). The CDR3 loop spans 15 amino acids. Germline CDR1 is SGDLS and CDR2 is YYNGEE. V lost 4 bases and J 9 bases, leaving 17 bases between the germline ends. In nucleotides, the CDR3 is TGTGCCAGCAGCCCGGGGGGGAGTTCTATTTCACCCCTCCACTTT. Its protein product is CASSPGGSSISPLHF. The full variable domain, rest sourced from reference TRBV9 and TRBJ1-6, is DSGVTQTPKHLITATGQRVTLRCSPRSGDLSVYWYQQSLDQGLQFLIQYYNGEERAKGNILERFSAQQFPDLHSELNLSSLELGDSALYFCASSPGGSSISPLHFGNGTRLTVT.

This chain links TRBV24-1 with TRBJ2-7; D possibly uses TRBD1 or TRBD2 (5 bases each). The CDR3 consists of 16 residues. Between the trimmed V and J ends, which lost 4 bases and 5 bases, there was a span of 20 bases. Germline V lookup: CDR1 KGHDR, CDR2 SFDVKD. CDR3 sequence: CATSDARQPQGDEQYF. DNA of the CDR3: TGTGCCACCAGTGACGCCCGACAGCCCCAGGGAGACGAGCAGTACTTC.

The chain's CDR3 is CASSPQVGTEAFF. In nucleotides, the CDR3 is TGTGCCAGCTCACCTCAGGTGGGCACTGAAGCTTTCTTT. This rearrangement joins TRBV18 to TRBJ1-1, with D unresolved. The V end lost 3 bases, the J end lost 4 bases, and 9 bases lay between the germline ends. The CDR3 is 13 residues long. Per the germline V gene, CDR1 is KGHSH and CDR2 is LQKENI.

The J gene is TRBJ1-1, the V gene TRBV18; D is undetermined. The CDR3 has 16 amino acids. Deletions cut 4 bases from V and 4 bases from J, with 19 bases between. The V gene's germline CDR1 is KGHSH and CDR2 LQKENI. The DNA of the CDR3 is TGTGCCAGCTCACTCACGCGGGGAATTGAAGTCACTGAAGCTTTCTTT. It translates to CASSLTRGIEVTEAFF.

This clonotype was seen a few times. V usage is TRBV6-1 and J usage is TRBJ2-5; 9 positions match TRBD2. CDR1 and CDR2 from the germline V gene are MNHNS and SASEGT. V gave up 5 bases and J gave up 7 bases; unmatched junction bases: 14. The CDR3 extends over 16 amino acids. The CDR3 is CASSRAGTSRAGTQYF. CDR3 sequence (DNA): TGTGCCAGCAGTAGGGCCGGGACTAGCCGAGCTGGGACCCAGTACTTC.

Worth noting for this clonotype: At one end the junction does not follow the germline gene, possibly because of a read error. The CDR3 bases are TGTGCCAGCAGCCAGGGGCTTATGAACACTGAAGCTTTCTTT. It encodes CASSQGLMNTEAFF. V usage is TRBV4-1 and J usage is TRBJ1-1; TRBD1 might be the D (6 bases). The CDR3 has 14 amino acids. From germline, CDR1 is MGHRA and CDR2 YSYEKL.

This sequence joins TRBV7-2 and TRBJ1-1; D perhaps matches TRBD1 (5 bases). Trimming took 3 bases from V and 8 from J, leaving 10 bases between them. This CDR3 comprises 12 residues. Germline V lookup: CDR1 SGHTA, CDR2 FQGNSA. CDR3 residues: CASSFTRQEAFF. The CDR3 nucleotides are TGTGCCAGCAGCTTTACTAGACAGGAAGCTTTCTTT.

This clonotype has just a few counts. The chain combines TRBV7-9 with TRBJ1-1; D gene uncertain. The CDR3 sequence is 15 residues long. Trimming took off 2 bases at V and 5 bases at J, with 15 bases between the two ends. Germline loops: CDR1 SEHNR, CDR2 FQNEAQ (reference sequence). The CDR3: CASSLRSRVATEAFF. The CDR3 bases are TGTGCCAGCAGCTTAAGGTCCCGAGTAGCTACTGAAGCTTTCTTT. Full variable domain (remainder filled in from reference TRBV7-9 and TRBJ1-1): DTGVSQNPRHKITKRGQNVTFRCDPISEHNRLYWYRQTLGQGPEFLTYFQNEAQLEKSRLLSDRFSAERPKGSFSTLEIQRTEQGDSAMYLCASSLRSRVATEAFFGQGTRLTVV.

Ten or more counts support this clonotype. The chain employs TRBV7-2 and TRBJ2-7; D might be TRBD1 (5 bases). The ends were cut back, 5 bases at V and 3 bases at J, with 17 bases in the middle. CDR3 length: 15 residues. The V gene's germline CDR1 is SGHTA and CDR2 FQGNSA. For the CDR3, the DNA is TGTGCCAGCAGCCCACACAAAGGGGTTGGCTACGAGCAGTACTTC. Protein: CASSPHKGVGYEQYF.

The V and J genes are TRBV7-2 and TRBJ2-3; TRBD1 agrees at 7 bases. The CDR3 covers 16 residues. Germline V CDR1 and CDR2: SGHTA, FQGNSA. Trimming at V came to 5 bases and at J to 8 bases, leaving 16 bases not matched to a gene. The CDR3 bases are TGTGCCAGCAGCGGACGAGGGTGGGGTCCAGGGGGTACGCAGTATTTT. Protein: CASSGRGWGPGGTQYF. Based on the CDR3 plus reference TRBV7-2 and TRBJ2-3, the full variable domain is GAGVSQSPSNKVTEKGKDVELRCDPISGHTALYWYRQSLGQGLEFLIYFQGNSAPDKSGLPSDRFSAERTGGSVSTLTIQRTQQEDSAVYLCASSGRGWGPGGTQYFGPGTRLTVL.

V and J are TRBV7-9 and TRBJ2-5; maybe TRBD2 (6 bases). This CDR3 has 13 residues. Germline CDR1 is SEHNR and CDR2 is FQNEAQ (reference sequence). Trimming stripped 10 bases from V and 2 bases from J, with 14 bases between. The CDR3: CATERALQETQYF. DNA for the CDR3: TGTGCCACCGAGCGGGCCCTTCAAGAGACCCAGTACTTC.

This clonotype occurred a few times. The chain carries TRBV9 and TRBJ2-7, with 12 bases that match TRBD2. The CDR3 totals 15 residues. Germline CDR1 SGDLS, CDR2 YYNGEE. V shed 4 bases and J 6 bases; nucleotides not matched to a gene: 8. The CDR3 DNA follows: TGTGCCAGCAGCCAGACTAGCGGGAGCCCCTTCGAGCAGTACTTC. Translated: CASSQTSGSPFEQYF.